This T cell receptor (beta chain) derives from a study of blood T cell repertoires in COVID-19. As for the study in general: From T cells, B-cell-depleted T cells, or PBMCs came the material, which was cDNA or gDNA.

In the study's own analysis: Researchers report that nucleated cell counts were estimated from reference gene primer amplification. Here immunoSEQ multiplex PCR was the method, and the copy in TCRdb shows in-frame clones only, minus some. V and J calls and clone size are as listed in that table; D and trimming were resolved from the DNA. This sample has about 260,000 clones, with about 85% found just once. With V trimmed by 2 bases and J by 7 bases, 8 bases remained unmatched. Germline V CDR1 and CDR2: MRHNA, SNTAGT. The CDR3 sequence is 15 residues long. Sequenced material: peripheral blood. The chain joins TRBV6-4 to TRBJ2-1, with TRBD1 matching over 7 bases. The TCR sequence derives from a human donor in a cohort sampled during active COVID-19. The CDR3 DNA reads TGTGCCAGCAGTGACAGGGCAGGGGGTGTGAATGAGCAGTTCTTC. Translation gives CASSDRAGGVNEQFF.